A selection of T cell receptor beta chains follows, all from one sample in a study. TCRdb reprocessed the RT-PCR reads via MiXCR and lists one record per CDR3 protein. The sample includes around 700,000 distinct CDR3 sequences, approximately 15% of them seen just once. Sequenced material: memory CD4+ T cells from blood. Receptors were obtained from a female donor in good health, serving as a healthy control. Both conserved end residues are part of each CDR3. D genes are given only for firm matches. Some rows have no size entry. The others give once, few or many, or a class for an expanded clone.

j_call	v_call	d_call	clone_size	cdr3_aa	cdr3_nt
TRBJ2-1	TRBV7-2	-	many	CASSLAGHGGANEQFF	TGTGCCAGCAGCTTAGCTGGACACGGGGGTGCGAATGAGCAGTTCTTC
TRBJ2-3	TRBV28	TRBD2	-	CASSFGGRAIDTQYF	TGTGCCAGCAGTTTTGGCGGGAGGGCCATAGATACGCAGTATTTT
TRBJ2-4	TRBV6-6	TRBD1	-	CASSPQAGQGGNIQYF	TGTGCCAGCAGCCCCCAGGCGGGACAGGGTGGGAACATTCAGTACTTC
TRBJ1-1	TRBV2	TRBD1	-	CASTSSGQANTEAFF	TGTGCCAGCACCTCCTCGGGACAGGCGAACACTGAAGCTTTCTTT
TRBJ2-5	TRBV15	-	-	CATSRNRGGEETQYF	TGTGCCACCAGCAGAAACAGGGGAGGAGAAGAGACCCAGTACTTC
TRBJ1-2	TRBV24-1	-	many	CATSGAGLHYGYTF	TGTGCCACCAGTGGGGCGGGACTACACTATGGCTACACCTTC
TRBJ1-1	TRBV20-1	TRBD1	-	CSASAGGPGTEAFF	TGCAGTGCTAGCGCAGGGGGCCCTGGCACTGAAGCTTTCTTT
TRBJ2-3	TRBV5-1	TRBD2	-	CASSLLAGLTDTQYF	TGCGCCAGCAGCTTACTAGCGGGGTTGACAGATACGCAGTATTTT
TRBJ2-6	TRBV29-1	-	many	CSVTDRAGANVLTF	TGCAGCGTTACTGACCGGGCTGGGGCCAACGTCCTGACTTTC
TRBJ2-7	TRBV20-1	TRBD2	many	CSALGLAESYEQYF	TGCAGTGCGCTGGGGCTAGCGGAGTCCTACGAGCAGTACTTC
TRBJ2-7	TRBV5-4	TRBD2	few	CASSLAELAGVGEQYF	TGTGCCAGCAGCTTGGCCGAACTAGCGGGAGTGGGAGAGCAGTACTTC
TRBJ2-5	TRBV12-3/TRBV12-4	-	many	CASSLATGLGETQYF	TGTGCCAGCAGTTTAGCGACAGGCCTGGGAGAGACCCAGTACTTC
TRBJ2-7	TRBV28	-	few	CASIPAGGEQYF	TGTGCCAGCATCCCTGCGGGCGGCGAGCAGTACTTC
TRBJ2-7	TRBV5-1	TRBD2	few	CASSVTRTSSYEQYF	TGCGCCAGCAGCGTGACAAGGACTAGCTCCTACGAGCAGTACTTC
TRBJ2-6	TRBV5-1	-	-	CASSGGTPGANVLTF	TGCGCCAGCAGCGGCGGGACTCCTGGGGCCAACGTCCTGACTTTC
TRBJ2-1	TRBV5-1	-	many	CASSASTKYNEQFF	TGCGCCAGCAGCGCCTCTACAAAATACAATGAGCAGTTCTTC
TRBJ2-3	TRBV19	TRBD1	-	CASTKGQSTDTQYF	TGTGCCAGTACGAAGGGACAGAGCACAGATACGCAGTATTTT
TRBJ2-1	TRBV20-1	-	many	CSARVGGISPKGYNEQFF	TGCAGTGCTAGAGTCGGGGGAATTAGCCCGAAGGGGTACAATGAGCAGTTCTTC
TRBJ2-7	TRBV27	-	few	CASSHQGYEQYF	TGTGCCAGCAGCCATCAGGGCTACGAGCAGTACTTC
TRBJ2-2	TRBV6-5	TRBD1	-	CASRRKGAGTGELFF	TGTGCCAGCAGACGCAAGGGGGCCGGTACCGGGGAGCTGTTTTTT
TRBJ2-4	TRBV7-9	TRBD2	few	CASRRGDIQYF	TGTGCCTCCAGGCGGGGGGACATTCAGTACTTC
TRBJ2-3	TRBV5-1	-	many	CASSAGFISGLTDTQYF	TGCGCCAGCAGTGCAGGATTTATTAGCGGACTCACAGATACGCAGTATTTT
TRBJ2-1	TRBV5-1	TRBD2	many	CASSKLAGALYNEQFF	TGCGCCAGCAGCAAGCTAGCGGGAGCCCTCTACAATGAGCAGTTCTTC
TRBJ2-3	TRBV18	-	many	CASSAYADTQYF	TGTGCCAGCTCAGCGTACGCAGATACGCAGTATTTT
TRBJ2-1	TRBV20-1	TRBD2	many	CSATGLAGLYNEQFF	TGCAGTGCGACTGGACTAGCGGGCCTCTACAATGAGCAGTTCTTC
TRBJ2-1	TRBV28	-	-	CASSLGQDYGEQFF	TGTGCCAGCAGTTTAGGTCAGGACTACGGTGAGCAGTTCTTC
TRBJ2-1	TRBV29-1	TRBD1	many	CSVIGTGFLGSYNEQFF	TGCAGCGTTATAGGGACAGGGTTTCTTGGGTCCTACAATGAGCAGTTCTTC
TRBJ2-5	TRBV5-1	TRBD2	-	CASTFAGTSEETQYF	TGCGCCAGCACATTCGCAGGGACTAGCGAGGAGACCCAGTACTTC
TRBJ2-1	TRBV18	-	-	CASCAAPSYNEQFF	TGTGCCAGCTGCGCGGCCCCCTCCTACAATGAGCAGTTCTTC
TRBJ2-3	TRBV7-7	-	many	CASSPRAGITDTQYF	TGTGCTAGCAGCCCCAGGGCCGGTATCACAGATACGCAGTATTTT
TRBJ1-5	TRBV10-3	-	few	CAISEFNPGVSNQPQHF	TGTGCCATCAGTGAGTTTAACCCGGGGGTAAGCAATCAGCCCCAGCATTTT
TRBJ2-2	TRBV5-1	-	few	CASSPRGRADTGELFF	TGCGCCAGCAGCCCGCGGGGCAGGGCGGACACCGGGGAGCTGTTTTTT
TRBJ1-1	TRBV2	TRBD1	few	CASRTDRGRGTEAFF	TGTGCCAGCAGGACCGACAGGGGGCGTGGGACTGAAGCTTTCTTT
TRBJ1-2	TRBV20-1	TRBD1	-	CSARSGGGRGGYTF	TGCAGTGCGAGATCAGGGGGGGGACGCGGAGGCTACACCTTC
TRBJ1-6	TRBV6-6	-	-	CASRLPRQEAPLHF	TGTGCCAGCAGGCTACCTCGACAGGAAGCACCCCTCCACTTT
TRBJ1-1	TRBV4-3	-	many	CASSLPKQKAFF	TGCGCCAGCAGCCTTCCAAAGCAGAAAGCTTTCTTT
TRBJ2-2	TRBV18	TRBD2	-	CASSPPNLAVTGELFF	TGTGCCAGCTCACCACCAAACCTAGCGGTCACCGGGGAGCTGTTTTTT
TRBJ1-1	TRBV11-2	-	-	CASSRRYGRPNTEAFF	TGTGCCAGCAGCCGCCGGTATGGACGCCCGAACACTGAAGCTTTCTTT
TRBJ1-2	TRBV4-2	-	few	CASSQDAGQNYGYTF	TGTGCCAGCAGCCAAGATGCCGGCCAGAACTATGGCTACACCTTC
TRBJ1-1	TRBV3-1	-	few	CASRLADRNTEAFF	TGTGCCAGCAGACTTGCGGACAGGAACACTGAAGCTTTCTTT
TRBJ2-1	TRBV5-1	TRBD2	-	CASSPEGLAGSYNEQFF	TGCGCCAGCAGCCCGGAAGGGCTAGCGGGCTCCTACAATGAGCAGTTCTTC
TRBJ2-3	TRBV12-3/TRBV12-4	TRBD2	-	CASSFGGLAGALADTQYF	TGTGCCAGCAGTTTTGGTGGACTAGCGGGAGCTTTGGCAGATACGCAGTATTTT
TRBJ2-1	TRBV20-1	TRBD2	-	CSAREETSWRKFF	TGCAGTGCTAGAGAGGAGACTAGCTGGAGGAAGTTCTTC
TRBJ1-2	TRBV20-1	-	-	CSPLGRDDGYTF	TGCAGTCCTCTGGGCAGGGACGATGGCTACACCTTC
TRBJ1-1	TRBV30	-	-	CAWRNRNTEAFF	TGTGCCTGGAGGAACAGGAACACTGAAGCTTTCTTT
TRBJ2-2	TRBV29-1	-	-	CSVTYLSTGELFF	TGCAGCGTTACCTATCTTTCCACCGGGGAGCTGTTTTTT
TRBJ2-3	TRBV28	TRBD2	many	CASSLAGAEADTQYF	TGTGCCAGCAGTCTAGCGGGAGCAGAGGCAGATACGCAGTATTTT
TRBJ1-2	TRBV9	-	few	CASSAGAQPNYGYTF	TGTGCCAGCAGCGCCGGAGCTCAACCGAACTATGGCTACACCTTC
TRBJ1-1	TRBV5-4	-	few	CASSPSTEAEAFF	TGTGCCAGCAGCCCCTCAACAGAGGCTGAAGCTTTCTTT
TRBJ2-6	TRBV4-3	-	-	CASSQDFSSSGANVLTF	TGCGCCAGCAGCCAAGACTTTTCGAGCTCTGGGGCCAACGTCCTGACTTTC
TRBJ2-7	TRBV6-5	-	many	CASSYFPTYEQYF	TGTGCCAGCAGTTACTTCCCCACTTACGAGCAGTACTTC